One and the same sample provided the 21 T cell receptor beta chains below, sequenced in a study of cytomegalovirus exposure and HLA in healthy donors. Use of 60 Vbeta and 13 Jbeta primers characterized the PCR. Sequenced by immunoSEQ multiplex PCR; TCRdb stores in-frame clones only, minus some. Of around 95,000 clones in the sample, 78% were seen once. Material: PBMCs. The receptors were gathered from a woman between 35 and 50 years old in good health and CMV-seropositive.

V usage is TRBV29-1 and J usage is TRBJ2-5; D perhaps matches TRBD2 (5 bases). V lost 7 bases to trimming and J lost 1 base, with 16 bases between them. Germline CDR1 is SQVTM and CDR2 is ANQGSEA. This CDR3 has 14 residues. The CDR3 bases are TGCAGCGGCTGGGCACCGGGATCCCAAGAGACCCAGTACTTC. Encoded protein: CSGWAPGSQETQYF.

The V gene is TRBV5-1, the J gene TRBJ1-2; 8 nucleotides line up with TRBD1. Germline CDR1 is SGHRS and CDR2 is YFSETQ. Unmatched junction bases numbered 5, after V lost 2 bases and J lost 8 bases. The CDR3 has 13 residues. CDR3 in amino acids: CASSFYRGVGYTF. The DNA for the CDR3 is TGCGCCAGCAGCTTTTACAGGGGGGTCGGCTACACCTTC.

This rearrangement joins TRBV9 to TRBJ1-2; 7 nucleotides agree with TRBD1. V lost 0 bases and J lost 2; bases outside the gene matches: 4. Germline CDR1 SGDLS, CDR2 YYNGEE. CDR3 length: 15 residues. CDR3 amino acids: CASSVEGAGNYGYTF. The CDR3 DNA reads TGTGCCAGCAGCGTAGAGGGGGCAGGGAACTATGGCTACACCTTC.

The chain recombines TRBV4-2 with TRBJ1-1; 10 bases are a match to TRBD1. The V gene's germline CDR1 is LGHNA and CDR2 YNFKEQ. V lost 5 bases, J lost 6 bases, and 0 bases stayed unmatched. The CDR3 extends over 12 amino acids. CDR3 loop: CASSGQGAEAFF. The CDR3 nucleotides are TGTGCCAGCAGCGGACAGGGGGCTGAAGCTTTCTTT.

The chain combines TRBV6-1 with TRBJ2-7; 8 bases are a match to TRBD1. The V and J ends lost 5 bases and 3 bases, in that order; junction bases with no gene match: 9. This CDR3 contains 15 residues. The germline V gene has CDR1 MNHNS and CDR2 SASEGT. CDR3: CASSPRTGLDYEQYF. The CDR3 DNA follows: TGTGCCAGCAGTCCGAGGACAGGGCTCGACTACGAGCAGTACTTC.

The V gene is TRBV18, the J gene TRBJ2-1; 7 positions agree with TRBD1. The CDR3 spans 17 residues. J lost 1 base, V lost 6 bases, and 12 bases had no gene match. CDR1 KGHSH and CDR2 LQKENI come from the germline V gene. CDR3 nucleotide sequence: TGTGCCAGCTCTCCTCGGACAGGATCCGGATCCTACAATGAGCAGTTCTTC. Amino acid sequence: CASSPRTGSGSYNEQFF.

The chain employs TRBV6-6 and TRBJ1-6; 8 nucleotides agree with TRBD1. The CDR3 is 14 amino acids. Germline V gene sequence: CDR1 MNHNY, CDR2 SVGAGI (reference sequence). Trimming at V came to 6 bases and at J to 7 bases, leaving 5 bases not matched to a gene. CDR3 residues: CASRNGQGNSPLHF. The CDR3 coding sequence is TGTGCCAGCAGAAACGGACAGGGAAATTCACCCCTCCACTTT.

The chain carries TRBV5-1 and TRBJ1-5; D is possibly TRBD1 (5 bases). There are 15 residues in the CDR3. Trimming left V 4 bases short and J 7 bases short, with 18 bases between. The V gene's germline CDR1 is SGHRS and CDR2 YFSETQ. CDR3 coding DNA: TGCGCCAGCAGCCCCAATCCAGGGAATGGACAGCCCCAGCATTTT. This encodes CASSPNPGNGQPQHF.

V gene TRBV10-1 combines with J gene TRBJ2-1, with 7 bases lining up with TRBD2. Trimming took 2 bases from V and 9 from J; bases not matched to a gene: 10. The CDR3 runs to 15 residues. The germline gives CDR1 WNHNN, CDR2 SYGVQD (reference sequence). The CDR3, as DNA: TGCGCCAGCAGTGAGGGGGAGGGGCCCCAGGGTGAGCAGTTCTTC. Translation: CASSEGEGPQGEQFF.

The chain joins TRBV6-1 to TRBJ1-2, with TRBD1 matching 9 bases. The V and J ends lost 4 bases and 0 bases, in that order; junction bases with no gene match: 3. The CDR3 sequence is 15 residues long. The germline CDR1 and CDR2 sequences are MNHNS and SASEGT. The CDR3: CASSGTGDANYGYTF. For the CDR3, the DNA is TGTGCCAGCAGTGGGACAGGGGATGCTAACTATGGCTACACCTTC.

V usage is TRBV10-1 and J usage is TRBJ2-3; 10 bases map to TRBD2. There are 15 residues in the CDR3. The V gene end was trimmed by 7 bases and the J gene end by 2 bases; junction bases not matched to a gene: 6. The germline V gene has CDR1 WNHNN and CDR2 SYGVQD (reference sequence). Here the CDR3 reads CASIRTSGATDTQYF. The CDR3 DNA reads as TGCGCCAGCATCCGAACTAGCGGGGCCACAGATACGCAGTATTTT.

This clone was observed at least ten times. The V gene is TRBV5-6, the J gene TRBJ1-1, with unresolved D. The CDR3 consists of 12 residues. Germline lookup yields CDR1 SGHDT and CDR2 YYEEEE. V was trimmed by 4 bases and J by 1 base, leaving 5 bases between them. CDR3 sequence (DNA): TGTGCCAGCAGCCCGGGGAACACTGAAGCTTTCTTT. It yields the protein CASSPGNTEAFF.

This chain connects TRBV6-1 to TRBJ2-7; the match to TRBD1 covers 9 bases. V was pared by 8 bases and J by 3 bases, with 5 bases of the junction left unmatched. Germline V gene data show CDR1 as MNHNS and CDR2 as SASEGT. The CDR3 runs 13 residues. The CDR3 region is CASGRTGDYEQYF. The CDR3 DNA reads as TGTGCCAGCGGCAGGACAGGGGACTACGAGCAGTACTTC.

This clone has more than one count but fewer than ten. The V gene is TRBV6-1, the J gene TRBJ2-1, with D possibly TRBD2 on 5 matching bases. V was trimmed by 8 bases and J by 8 bases, leaving 13 bases between them. The CDR3 extends over 12 amino acids. From germline, CDR1 is MNHNS and CDR2 SASEGT. The CDR3 DNA reads TGTGCCAGCGGAGGAATGCGCGATGAGCAGTTCTTC. This codes for CASGGMRDEQFF.

CDR3 in amino acids: CASSQAGLPYEQYF. CDR3 in DNA: TGTGCCAGCAGCCAAGCGGGACTCCCCTACGAGCAGTACTTC. The chain links TRBV14 to TRBJ2-7, with D perhaps TRBD2 (6 bases). The CDR3 runs 14 residues. Per the germline V gene, CDR1 is SGHDN and CDR2 is FVKESK. V was trimmed by 1 base and J by 2 bases, leaving 9 bases between them.

This chain links TRBV11-2 with TRBJ2-2; D is uncertain. Germline V gene data show CDR1 as SGHAT and CDR2 as FQNNGV. V lost 6 bases and J lost 4, with 9 bases in between. The CDR3 consists of 13 residues. The CDR3 nucleotides are TGTGCCAGCAGACCAGGCGCCACCGGGGAGCTGTTTTTT. This sequence encodes CASRPGATGELFF.

The V call is TRBV19, the J call TRBJ2-7; 9 nucleotides line up with TRBD1. The germline V gene encodes CDR1 LNHDA and CDR2 SQIVND (reference sequence). The V and J ends lost 8 bases and 4 bases, in that order; junction bases with no gene match: 3. The CDR3 covers 12 residues. The CDR3 here is CASGTGLYEQYF. CDR3 nucleotide sequence: TGTGCCAGTGGGACAGGGCTTTACGAGCAGTACTTC.

This clone was counted once. V gene TRBV2 combines with J gene TRBJ2-7, with TRBD1 matching over 9 bases. CDR3 length: 16 residues. Trimming at V came to 5 bases and at J to 3 bases, leaving 11 bases not matched to a gene. The germline gives CDR1 SNHLY, CDR2 FYNNEI. The CDR3 DNA follows: TGTGCCAGCAGTCAAATACCCGGGACAGGGAACTACGAGCAGTACTTC. It yields the protein CASSQIPGTGNYEQYF.

The chain combines TRBV2 with TRBJ2-3; 9 bases fit TRBD2. V gave up 3 bases and J gave up 0 bases; unmatched junction bases: 7. Germline CDR1 reads SNHLY; CDR2 reads FYNNEI. The CDR3 covers 17 residues. CDR3 sequence (DNA): TGTGCCAGCAGTGAGGCGGGACTAGCACTGAGCACAGATACGCAGTATTTT. Protein sequence: CASSEAGLALSTDTQYF.

This rearrangement joins TRBV7-8 to TRBJ2-1, with TRBD2 identical over 9 bases. The CDR3 is made up of 14 amino acids. The germline gives CDR1 SGHVS, CDR2 FQNEAQ. V lost 7 bases and J lost 4; bases outside the gene matches: 5. DNA of the CDR3: TGTGCCAGCACCCCGCGGGAGGGTTACAATGAGCAGTTCTTC. This sequence encodes CASTPREGYNEQFF.

The CDR3 sequence: CASSRGTAYEQYF. In DNA, the CDR3 is TGCGCCAGCAGTCGCGGGACCGCCTACGAGCAGTACTTC. The genes are TRBV4-1 and TRBJ2-7; TRBD2 might be the D (6 bases). V was pared by 6 bases and J by 2 bases, with 11 bases between. This CDR3 has 13 amino acids. Germline values: CDR1 MGHRA, CDR2 YSYEKL.